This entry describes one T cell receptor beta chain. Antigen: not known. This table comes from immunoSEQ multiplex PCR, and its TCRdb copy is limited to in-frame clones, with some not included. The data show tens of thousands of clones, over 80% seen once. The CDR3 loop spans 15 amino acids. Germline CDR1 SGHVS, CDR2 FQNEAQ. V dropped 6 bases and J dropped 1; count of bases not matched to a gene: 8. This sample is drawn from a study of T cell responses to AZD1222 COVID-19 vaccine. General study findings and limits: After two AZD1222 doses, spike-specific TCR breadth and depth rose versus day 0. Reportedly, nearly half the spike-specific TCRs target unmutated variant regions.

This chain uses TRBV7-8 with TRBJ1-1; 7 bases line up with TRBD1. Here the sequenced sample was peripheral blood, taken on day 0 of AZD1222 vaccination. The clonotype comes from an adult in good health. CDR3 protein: CASSPGGRGNTEAFF. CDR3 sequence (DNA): TGTGCCAGCAGTCCAGGGGGGCGCGGGAACACTGAAGCTTTCTTT.